Listed here is a single T cell receptor (beta chain). What it binds is not known. V gave up 6 bases and J gave up 6 bases, with 15 bases separating them. Germline V gene data show CDR1 as MNHEY and CDR2 as SVGAGI. The CDR3 is 13 residues long. A multiplex PCR was run with 60 Vbeta primers and 13 Jbeta primers. Assay used: immunoSEQ multiplex PCR; TCRdb lists only in-frame clones, some missing. Of roughly 110,000 clones listed, 65% to 80% are singletons. The data originate from a study of cytomegalovirus exposure and HLA in healthy donors. Findings of the study overall: Both high specificity and high sensitivity reportedly marked the classifier's diagnosis of cytomegalovirus status.

The chain is built from TRBV6-5 and TRBJ2-7; D may be TRBD2 (5 bases). The receptor's source is a male donor in good health and CMV-seropositive. Sequenced sample: PBMCs. The chain's CDR3 is CASRARLMGEQYF. The CDR3 DNA sequence: TGTGCCAGCAGAGCTAGACTAATGGGCGAGCAGTACTTC.